This TCR beta chain was sequenced during a study of T cell repertoires in cytomegalovirus infection (dated by TCRdb to between 2017 and 2020). Some background on the complete study: Donor HLA type was relevant to the analysis, because carriage of CMV infection together with the matching HLA type was indicated by public TCR beta signatures. Summary of the overall study and its limitations: Cumulative frequency of public TCR beta family members discriminated carriers of CMV infection plus the relevant HLA type in this cohort and an independent roughly 330-donor cohort. The ex vivo response was dominated by HLA-C-restricted CMV-specific TCR beta clonotypes, which also provided the single most frequent clonotype in two of eight donors.

V was cut back by 6 bases and J by 0 bases, leaving a gap of 12 bases between them. The CDR3 has 14 amino acids, counting the end cysteine and phenylalanine. Only the CDR3 portion is preserved as DNA: 42 bases, with reading frame beginning at the first base. The germline V gene (reference sequence) provides CDR1 DFQATT and CDR2 SNEGSKA. There are many counts of this clonotype. The antigen it recognizes is unknown. It has no much larger one-base neighbor in the sample; base qualities were not kept. Sequenced on an Illumina HiSeq 1500. In-frame beta chains were kept once TCRdb had trimmed the public reads at Q25 with fastp and called clones with MiXCR. Rows with a matching CDR3 protein are joined into one entry that keeps the most common DNA and genes. A total of some 100,000 distinct CDR3 sequences appear in this sample, more than 20% of them only once. Clones ranked in the top ten supply 30% to 40% of the sample.

Material: CD8+ T cells from PBMCs. The TCR originated in a human donor in good health (CMV status not recorded). Some clones in this sample may be carry-over from other donors' samples. The chain uses TRBV20-1 and TRBJ2-1, and TRBD1 may be the D gene, going by 6 matching bases. In nucleotides, the sequence is TGCAGTGCCCGGGACAAAGTCTCCTACAATGAGCAGTTCTTC. Its amino acids are CSARDKVSYNEQFF.